The 2 T cell receptor beta chains reported below all come from one sample, sequenced in a study of tumor-infiltrating lymphocytes in oesophageal squamous cell carcinoma. TCRdb reanalysed the PCR reads using MiXCR and keeps one entry per CDR3 protein. The sample consists of approximately 11,000 distinct CDR3 sequences, around 50% of them appearing once. Sequencing was done on a sample of esophageal tumor tissue. The receptors were gathered from a male donor with esophageal squamous cell carcinoma.

The V call is TRBV27, the J call TRBJ2-5, with unresolved D. The J call may be incorrect, as the DNA end agrees better with TRBJ2-7. CDR1 is MNHEY, CDR2 SMNVEV, per germline (reference sequence). This CDR3 comprises 15 residues. CDR3 amino acids: CASSPIRSRPYEQYF. CDR3 nucleotides: TGTGCCAGCAGTCCGATTCGGAGCCGGCCCTACGAGCAGTACTTC.

J is TRBJ2-7 and V is TRBV11-1; 8 positions agree with TRBD1. Matching the DNA end better, TRBJ2-1 makes the J call doubtful. The CDR3 is made up of 15 amino acids. The germline V gene has CDR1 SGHAT and CDR2 FQDESV (reference sequence). The DNA for the CDR3 is TGTGCCAGCAGCTTCGGACAGGGAACCTACAATGAGCAGTTCTTC. It is translated as CASSFGQGTYNEQFF.